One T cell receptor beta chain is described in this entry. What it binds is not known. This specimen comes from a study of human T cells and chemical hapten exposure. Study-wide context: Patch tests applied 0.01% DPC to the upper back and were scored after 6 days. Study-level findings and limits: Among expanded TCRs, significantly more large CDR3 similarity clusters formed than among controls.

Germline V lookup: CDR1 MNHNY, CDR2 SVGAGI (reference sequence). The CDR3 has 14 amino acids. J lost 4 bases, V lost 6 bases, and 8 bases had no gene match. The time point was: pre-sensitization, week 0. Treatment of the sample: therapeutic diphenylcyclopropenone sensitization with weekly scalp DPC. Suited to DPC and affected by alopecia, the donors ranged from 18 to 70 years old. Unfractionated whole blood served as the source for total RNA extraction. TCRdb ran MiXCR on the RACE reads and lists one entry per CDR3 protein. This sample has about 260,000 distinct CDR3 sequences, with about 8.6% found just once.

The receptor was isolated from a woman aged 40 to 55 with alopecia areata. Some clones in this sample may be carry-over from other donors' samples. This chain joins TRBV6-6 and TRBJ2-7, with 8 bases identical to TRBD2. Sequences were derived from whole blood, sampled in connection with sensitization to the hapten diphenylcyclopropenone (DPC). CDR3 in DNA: TGTGCCAGCAGCCAAGCGGGAGCGGGGTACGAGCAGTACTTC. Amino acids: CASSQAGAGYEQYF.